This TCR beta chain was profiled in a study of T cell responses to AZD1222 COVID-19 vaccine. Study results and limitations: Increased Spike-specific TCR breadth and depth were observed after two AZD1222 doses. No day 14 peak samples; only post-peak repertoires were characterized.

This clone was seen just once. Its antigen remains unidentified. Deletions cut 8 bases from V and 5 bases from J, with 18 bases between. Germline V gene data show CDR1 as LNHDA and CDR2 as SQIVND (reference sequence). The CDR3 is made up of 14 amino acids. Assay used: immunoSEQ multiplex PCR; TCRdb lists only in-frame clones, some missing. The sample holds about 67,000 clones, 83% seen once. The TCR originated in an adult who received the AZD1222 COVID-19 vaccine. The specimen comprised peripheral blood, sampled 28 days after the second AZD1222 dose. V and J are TRBV19 and TRBJ1-1; maybe TRBD1 (6 bases). DNA of the CDR3: TGTGCCAGTGGGCAGTGGGGGAGGGGGACTGAAGCTTTCTTT. It codes for CASGQWGRGTEAFF.